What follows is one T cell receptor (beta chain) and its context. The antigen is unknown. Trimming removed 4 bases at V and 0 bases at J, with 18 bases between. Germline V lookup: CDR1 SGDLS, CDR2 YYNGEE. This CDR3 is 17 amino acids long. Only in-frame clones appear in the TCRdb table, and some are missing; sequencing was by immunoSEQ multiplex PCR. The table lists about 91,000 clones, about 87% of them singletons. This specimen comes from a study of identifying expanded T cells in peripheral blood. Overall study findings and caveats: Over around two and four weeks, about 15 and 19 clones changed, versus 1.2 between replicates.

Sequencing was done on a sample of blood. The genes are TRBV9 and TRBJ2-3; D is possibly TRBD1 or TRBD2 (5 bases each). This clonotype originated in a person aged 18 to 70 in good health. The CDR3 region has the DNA TGTGCCAGCAGCCTCTGGGACGGTGGGCCTAGCACAGATACGCAGTATTTT. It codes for CASSLWDGGPSTDTQYF.